This T cell receptor (beta chain) appears in the sequencing data of a study of CXCR3-negative and CXCR3-positive naive CD8 T cells. On the study more broadly: The total count of TRB reads reached 110 million to 150 million, and each library contributed about 1.5 +/- 0.3 million.

The CDR3 runs 15 residues. Germline CDR1 is SGHAT and CDR2 is FQDESV (reference sequence). With respect to this clonotype: As yet, its antigen is unknown.

The libraries of TRB cDNA were prepared using 5' RACE with UMI labels. TCRdb reprocessed the 5' RACE reads and reports one entry per CDR3 protein, with no DNA. This table holds about 86,000 distinct CDR3 sequences. Study results and limitations: The TRB CDR3s that CXCR3-positive naive cells carried were more hydrophobic than those of CXCR3-negative naive cells. Diversity ran similarly high across both naive subsets but far lower in memory CD8+ cells. Whereas memory cells differed, naive CXCR3-negative and CXCR3-positive cells shared similar TRBV-TRBJ usage. No difference in surface CD5 was seen between naive subsets, and TCR strength was inferred from TRB CDR3 properties.

The source material was naive CXCR3+ CD8+ T cells from blood. The subset is: CD45RO-CCR7+CD27+CD95- naive CD8+ T cells expressing CXCR3 (TNR3+). The TCR was taken from a human donor in good health. Some clones in this sample may be carry-over from other donors' samples. The chain uses TRBV11-1 and TRBJ2-1; the D gene TCRdb calls, TRBD1, cannot be checked with no DNA. CDR3 in amino acids: CASTTRDSYYNEQFF.